This T cell receptor (beta chain) was captured by sequencing in a study of cytomegalovirus exposure and HLA in healthy donors. In the PCR, 60 Vbeta and 13 Jbeta primers were used. Repertoires were generated with immunoSEQ multiplex PCR, while TCRdb's copy carries only in-frame clones and drops some. Altogether under 200,000 clones are present, around 77% being singletons, with the ten largest covering 1%. There are 12 residues in the CDR3. Trimming took off 0 bases at V and 6 bases at J, with 4 bases between the two ends. CDR1 is SGHDT, CDR2 YYEEEE, per germline. Source material: PBMCs. The receptor was isolated from a woman aged 45-59 years in good health and CMV-seropositive. The V gene is TRBV5-6, the J gene TRBJ2-1; D remains ambiguous. The CDR3 region is CASSLVFNEQFF. The CDR3 coding sequence is TGTGCCAGCAGCTTGGTATTCAATGAGCAGTTCTTC.